Each of the 31 T cell receptor beta chains below was sequenced from the same sample in a study of shared clonotypes between healthy human individuals. Some clones are missing from TCRdb's copy, which holds only in-frame ones; the method was immunoSEQ multiplex PCR. The sample has over 2,000,000 clones, around 93% seen once. Terminally differentiated effector memory CD45RA+ cells were excluded by CCR7 positive selection of CD45RO-negative cells. Sample: naive CD8+ T cells from PBMCs. The source of these receptors is a man younger than 35 in good health. Some clones in this sample may be carry-over from other donors' samples.

V is TRBV27 and J is TRBJ1-5; D remains ambiguous. The germline gives CDR1 MNHEY, CDR2 SMNVEV (reference sequence). The CDR3 is made up of 16 amino acids. V was pared by 0 bases and J by 2 bases, with 11 bases between. The CDR3 DNA is TGTGCCAGCAGTTTATCGTGGGTGAAAGGCAATCAGCCCCAGCATTTT. This codes for CASSLSWVKGNQPQHF.

The chain joins TRBV27 to TRBJ2-7, with 7 positions matching TRBD1. V dropped 5 bases and J dropped 3; count of bases not matched to a gene: 10. The CDR3 totals 15 residues. Germline V gene lookup returns CDR1 MNHEY and CDR2 SMNVEV (reference sequence). In nucleotides, the CDR3 is TGTGCCAGCAGTGAATTACAGGGGAAGATCTACGAGCAGTACTTC. Residues: CASSELQGKIYEQYF.

Comment on this clone: The same CDR3 can be traced to other DNA sequences in this sample. The chain joins TRBV27 to TRBJ2-1; no definite D call. Trimming removed 4 bases from V and 0 bases from J, with 4 bases in between. From germline, CDR1 is MNHEY and CDR2 SMNVEV (reference sequence). This CDR3 is built from 13 residues. CDR3 nucleotide sequence: TGTGCCAGCAGTTCACTCTCCTACAATGAGCAGTTCTTC. This encodes CASSSLSYNEQFF.

This chain connects TRBV2 to TRBJ2-1, with 10 nucleotides matching TRBD2. The junction had 10 bases not matched to a gene; V was cut back by 5 bases and J by 9 bases. The CDR3 has 15 residues. In germline, CDR1 is SNHLY, CDR2 FYNNEI. In DNA, the CDR3 is TGTGCCAGCAGTCAGCGGGAGGGCCCTTCGGTTGAGCAGTTCTTC. Protein product: CASSQREGPSVEQFF.

The chain couples TRBV5-1 to TRBJ2-1; 8 bases map to TRBD2. CDR3 length: 17 amino acids. V shed 4 bases and J 2 bases; nucleotides not matched to a gene: 11. Germline CDR1 reads SGHRS; CDR2 reads YFSETQ. CDR3 sequence (DNA): TGCGCCAGCAGCACCCGGGGGGCGGGAGGTACCTACAATGAGCAGTTCTTC. This codes for CASSTRGAGGTYNEQFF.

The chain employs TRBV6-5 and TRBJ2-1; D tentatively reads TRBD1 or TRBD2 (5 bases each). V lost 6 bases and J 4 bases, leaving 16 bases between the germline ends. The germline V gene has CDR1 MNHEY and CDR2 SVGAGI. This CDR3 is 15 amino acids long. The CDR3 DNA reads as TGTGCCAGCAGACCCTTTGTAGAGGGGTACAATGAGCAGTTCTTC. It is translated as CASRPFVEGYNEQFF.

The V and J genes are TRBV7-2 and TRBJ1-1, with a weak D call TRBD1 (5 bases). Germline V gene lookup returns CDR1 SGHTA and CDR2 FQGNSA. V lost 2 bases and J 6 bases, leaving 10 bases between the germline ends. The CDR3 runs to 13 residues. CDR3 in DNA: TGTGCCAGCAGCTTACTCGGGGGATCTGAAGCTTTCTTT. The encoded protein is CASSLLGGSEAFF.

The CDR3 protein is CASSLDLAVKASYNEQFF. The CDR3, as DNA: TGTGCCAGCAGCTTAGATCTAGCGGTTAAAGCTTCCTACAATGAGCAGTTCTTC. The chain uses TRBV7-9 and TRBJ2-1, with 7 bases aligning to TRBD2. In germline, CDR1 is SEHNR, CDR2 FQNEAQ (reference sequence). The V gene end was trimmed by 1 base and the J gene end by 1 base; junction bases not matched to a gene: 10. The CDR3 runs 18 residues.

The chain couples TRBV4-3 to TRBJ1-5; TRBD1 aligns across 8 bases. The CDR3 sequence is 13 residues long. The V segment lost 5 bases and the J segment 9 bases; nucleotides outside the gene matches: 6. The germline V gene encodes CDR1 LGHNA and CDR2 YSLEER. CDR3 in DNA: TGCGCCAGCAGCGAGGACAGGGATCGGCCCCAGCATTTT. It codes for CASSEDRDRPQHF.

J is TRBJ2-7 and V is TRBV2; tentatively, D is TRBD1 (6 bases). Germline-derived CDR1 and CDR2 are SNHLY and FYNNEI. V was pared by 7 bases and J by 5 bases, with 15 bases between. CDR3 length: 13 residues. The CDR3 protein is CASIWTAPHEQYF. The CDR3 DNA reads TGTGCCAGCATTTGGACAGCCCCACACGAGCAGTACTTC.

This chain connects TRBV6-1 to TRBJ1-6; D not resolved. This CDR3 is built from 17 residues. Trimming took 1 base from V and 7 from J, leaving 17 bases between them. Per germline, CDR1 MNHNS and CDR2 SASEGT. The CDR3 region has the DNA TGTGCCAGCAGTGAAGTGGGAGCTCCCGTAAGGAATTCACCCCTCCACTTT. It is translated as CASSEVGAPVRNSPLHF.

V gene TRBV2 combines with J gene TRBJ2-7; possibly TRBD1 for D (7 bases). Trimming cost V 7 bases and J 4 bases, with 17 bases left between them. From germline, CDR1 is SNHLY and CDR2 FYNNEI. This CDR3 region has 14 residues. CDR3 coding DNA: TGTGCCAGCATTCAGGAGGGGGCAAGGTACGAGCAGTACTTC. Translating gives CASIQEGARYEQYF.

V usage is TRBV10-2 and J usage is TRBJ1-5; weak D call: TRBD1 (5 bases). Germline CDR1 and CDR2: WSHSY and SAAADI. The CDR3 consists of 15 residues. Trimming took off 3 bases at V and 3 bases at J, with 12 bases between the two ends. The CDR3 coding sequence is TGCGCCAGCAGTGACACAGGAACCCTCAATCAGCCCCAGCATTTT. Translating it yields CASSDTGTLNQPQHF.

This sequence joins TRBV5-5 and TRBJ2-2; TRBD2 matches 7 bases. The germline gives CDR1 SGHKS, CDR2 YYEKEE (reference sequence). Trimming removed 4 bases from V and 0 bases from J; junction bases left unmatched: 9. The CDR3 loop spans 17 amino acids. For the CDR3, the DNA is TGTGCCAGCAGCAAGTACCGGGACTACGCGAACACCGGGGAGCTGTTTTTT. It translates to CASSKYRDYANTGELFF.

The chain joins TRBV11-2 to TRBJ1-5; D remains unclear. The CDR3 is 15 amino acids. Germline CDR1 is SGHAT and CDR2 is FQNNGV. V lost 5 bases and J lost 0, with 11 bases in between. The CDR3 here is CASSPFPYSNQPQHF. CDR3 sequence (DNA): TGTGCCAGCAGCCCGTTCCCTTATAGCAATCAGCCCCAGCATTTT.

The rearrangement uses TRBV11-2 and TRBJ2-7; D call uncertain. Deletions cut 4 bases from V and 3 bases from J, with 19 bases between. This CDR3 is built from 16 residues. The V gene's germline CDR1 is SGHAT and CDR2 FQNNGV. The CDR3 sequence: CASSSQNLGRNYEQYF. For the CDR3, the DNA is TGTGCCAGCAGCTCGCAAAACTTGGGCAGGAACTACGAGCAGTACTTC.

This chain uses TRBV29-1 with TRBJ2-7; TRBD2 aligns across 8 bases. The CDR3 is 14 residues long. V trimming: 4 bases; J trimming: 2 bases; junction bases outside the gene matches: 7. The germline CDR1 and CDR2 sequences are SQVTM and ANQGSEA. The CDR3 here is CSVASSGSAYEQYF. In DNA form, the CDR3 reads TGCAGCGTTGCATCAAGCGGGAGCGCCTACGAGCAGTACTTC.

V and J are TRBV5-4 and TRBJ1-1; no firm D call. Per germline, CDR1 SGHNT and CDR2 YYREEE (reference sequence). This CDR3 is built from 15 residues. The V gene lost 3 bases and the J gene lost 1 base, with 13 bases spanning the gap. The CDR3, as DNA: TGTGCCAGCAGCTCCTACGCCGGGGAGAACACTGAAGCTTTCTTT. Translation: CASSSYAGENTEAFF.

As concerns this clone: This specimen includes other DNA sequences encoding the same CDR3. This chain joins TRBV27 and TRBJ2-1, with 7 bases that match TRBD2. The CDR3 runs 15 residues. The V gene end was trimmed by 0 bases and the J gene end by 4 bases; junction bases not matched to a gene: 3. The germline V gene has CDR1 MNHEY and CDR2 SMNVEV (reference sequence). CDR3 sequence (DNA): TGTGCCAGCAGTTTATCGGGGGAGGGATACAATGAGCAGTTCTTC. It specifies CASSLSGEGYNEQFF.

The chain uses TRBV30 and TRBJ2-1; 7 nucleotides agree with TRBD1. CDR1 and CDR2 (germline): GTSNPN, SVGIG (reference sequence). CDR3 length: 17 amino acids. V lost 3 bases and J lost 0; bases outside the gene matches: 11. DNA for the CDR3: TGTGCCTGGAGACCGACAGACAGGGCAAGCTCCTACAATGAGCAGTTCTTC. Its translation is CAWRPTDRASSYNEQFF.

The chain has TRBV15 and TRBJ2-1, with D perhaps given as TRBD1 or TRBD2 (5 bases each). The CDR3 runs to 12 residues. The ends were cut back, 0 bases at V and 8 bases at J, with 5 bases in the middle. Germline-derived CDR1 and CDR2 are LNHNV and YYDKDF (reference sequence). CDR3 nucleotides: TGTGCCACCAGCAGAGAGGGGGATGAGCAGTTCTTC. Protein product: CATSREGDEQFF.

The V gene is TRBV14, the J gene TRBJ2-7; 7 positions match TRBD1. The CDR3 has 13 amino acids. Germline trimming cut 5 bases from V and 6 bases from J; bases unmatched to any gene: 7. Germline loops: CDR1 SGHDN, CDR2 FVKESK. CDR3 DNA: TGTGCCAGCAGCGACAGGGTACGGAGCGAGCAGTACTTC. Translating gives CASSDRVRSEQYF.

V and J are TRBV7-9 and TRBJ2-1, with 16 positions matching TRBD2. The CDR3 sequence is 16 residues long. Unmatched junction bases numbered 5, after V lost 4 bases and J lost 8 bases. CDR1 and CDR2 from the germline V gene are SEHNR and FQNEAQ (reference sequence). This CDR3 reads CASSSGLAGGGDEQFF. CDR3 nucleotide sequence: TGTGCCAGCAGCTCGGGACTAGCGGGAGGGGGCGATGAGCAGTTCTTC.

The chain employs TRBV19 and TRBJ2-5; D might be TRBD2 (6 bases). CDR3 length: 15 residues. Per the germline V gene, CDR1 is LNHDA and CDR2 is SQIVND (reference sequence). V lost 2 bases and J lost 2, with 12 bases in between. For the CDR3, the DNA is TGTGCCAGTAGTATACGCGGGACCGTACAAGAGACCCAGTACTTC. Translation gives CASSIRGTVQETQYF.

This chain connects TRBV2 to TRBJ2-1; D assignment may be TRBD1 or TRBD2 (5 bases each). CDR1 and CDR2 from the germline V gene are SNHLY and FYNNEI. Trimming left V 8 bases short and J 4 bases short, with 18 bases between. CDR3 length equals 15 residues. The CDR3 spells CASRHRDLFYNEQFF. The CDR3 DNA sequence: TGTGCCAGCCGGCACCGGGACCTCTTTTACAATGAGCAGTTCTTC.

The chain combines TRBV7-8 with TRBJ2-5; D gene unclear. CDR1 is SGHVS, CDR2 FQNEAQ, per germline. V was shortened by 1 base and J by 2 bases, with 8 bases between the two germline ends. The CDR3 sequence is 14 residues long. The CDR3, as DNA: TGTGCCAGCAGCTTAGTCGAACCTCAAGAGACCCAGTACTTC. It translates to CASSLVEPQETQYF. Variable domain in full (rest from reference TRBV7-8 and TRBJ2-5): GAGVSQSPRYKVAKRGQDVALRCDPISGHVSLFWYQQALGQGPEFLTYFQNEAQLDKSGLPSDRFFAERPEGSVSTLKIQRTQQEDSAVYLCASSLVEPQETQYFGPGTRLLVL.

CDR3: CASSDPGETQYF. The CDR3 region has the DNA TGTGCCAGCAGTGACCCTGGGGAGACCCAGTACTTC. The chain has TRBV7-8 and TRBJ2-5; D unresolved. Per the germline V gene, CDR1 is SGHVS and CDR2 is FQNEAQ. The CDR3 loop spans 12 amino acids. V was trimmed by 6 bases and J by 5 bases, leaving 10 bases between them.

The chain combines TRBV5-1 with TRBJ2-2; D uncertain. Per the germline V gene, CDR1 is SGHRS and CDR2 is YFSETQ. Trimming took off 3 bases at V and 0 bases at J, with 12 bases between the two ends. CDR3 length: 16 residues. The DNA for the CDR3 is TGCGCCAGCAGCTCCTTTAGCAACACGAACACCGGGGAGCTGTTTTTT. Translation: CASSSFSNTNTGELFF.

This clone has only one observation. The chain couples TRBV4-2 to TRBJ1-5; D not certain. This CDR3 comprises 15 residues. The germline gives CDR1 LGHNA, CDR2 YNFKEQ. V lost 0 bases to trimming and J lost 6 bases, with 12 bases between them. CDR3 coding DNA: TGTGCCAGCAGCCAAGATCTCGGGATCCTTCAGCCCCAGCATTTT. Its protein is CASSQDLGILQPQHF.

The rearrangement links TRBV27 to TRBJ1-5, with D perhaps matching TRBD1 (6 bases). Germline V gene sequence: CDR1 MNHEY, CDR2 SMNVEV (reference sequence). Trimming removed 7 bases from V and 12 bases from J, with 16 bases in between. The CDR3 has 12 amino acids. The CDR3: CASTSHDRIQHF. DNA for the CDR3: TGTGCCAGCACCTCCCACGACAGGATCCAGCATTTT.

This clone was counted once. Other DNA sequences in the sample encode the same CDR3. The chain uses TRBV9 and TRBJ2-1; no definite D call. This CDR3 comprises 14 residues. Deletions cut 2 bases from V and 4 bases from J, with 10 bases between. From germline, CDR1 is SGDLS and CDR2 YYNGEE. In DNA, the CDR3 is TGTGCCAGCAGCGTGGGTACAAGATACAATGAGCAGTTCTTC. Translating gives CASSVGTRYNEQFF.